This TCR beta chain stems from a study of human T cells and chemical hapten exposure. The CDR3 has 16 amino acids. Per the germline V gene, CDR1 is MNHEY and CDR2 is SVGEGT. The V and J ends lost 6 bases and 3 bases respectively, with 17 bases between them. Noted time point: patch test 1, 2 weeks after DPC sensitization. Specified treatment: therapeutic diphenylcyclopropenone sensitization with weekly scalp DPC. This clonotype was counted at least ten times. TCRdb reprocessed the RACE reads via MiXCR and lists one record per CDR3 protein. The table includes approximately 350,000 distinct CDR3 sequences, approximately 6.3% detected once.

The TCR sequence derives from a woman in her late teens or twenties with alopecia areata. Some clones in this sample may be carry-over from other donors' samples. The sample here was whole blood, taken in connection with sensitization to the hapten diphenylcyclopropenone (DPC). This rearrangement joins TRBV6-2 or TRBV6-3 to TRBJ1-4; D may be TRBD1 (5 bases). This CDR3 reads CASSSRRGSANEKLFF. Here the CDR3 DNA reads TGTGCCAGCAGCTCGAGAAGGGGTTCGGCTAATGAAAAACTGTTTTTT.